This paragraph covers one TCR beta chain sequence. Its cognate antigen is unknown. This entry comes from a study of T cells in Graves' hyperthyroidism and ophthalmopathy. The overall study: Pretreatment peripheral blood was obtained at initial diagnosis. Study-level results: Blood also held most thyroid clonotypes expanded beyond 0.001.

The ends were cut back, 7 bases at V and 3 bases at J, with 12 bases in the middle. This CDR3 contains 14 residues. CDR1 and CDR2 (germline): LNHDA, SQIVND (reference sequence). Amplification of TCR beta CDR3 regions was performed using RNA transcripts as template. First-round RT-PCR of the TCR CDR3 relied on the HTBI primer set. TCRdb processed the multiplex PCR reads anew with MiXCR; each CDR3 protein has one entry. The sample lists 750,000 to 950,000 distinct CDR3 sequences; over 35% were seen once. The source material was blood. This chain joins TRBV19 and TRBJ2-2, with D possibly matching TRBD2 (6 bases). The sequence was obtained from a man aged 18 to 30 with Graves' hyperthyroidism. For the CDR3, the DNA is TGTGCCAGTAAGGATACGGGGGACACCGGGGAGCTGTTTTTT. Translation: CASKDTGDTGELFF.